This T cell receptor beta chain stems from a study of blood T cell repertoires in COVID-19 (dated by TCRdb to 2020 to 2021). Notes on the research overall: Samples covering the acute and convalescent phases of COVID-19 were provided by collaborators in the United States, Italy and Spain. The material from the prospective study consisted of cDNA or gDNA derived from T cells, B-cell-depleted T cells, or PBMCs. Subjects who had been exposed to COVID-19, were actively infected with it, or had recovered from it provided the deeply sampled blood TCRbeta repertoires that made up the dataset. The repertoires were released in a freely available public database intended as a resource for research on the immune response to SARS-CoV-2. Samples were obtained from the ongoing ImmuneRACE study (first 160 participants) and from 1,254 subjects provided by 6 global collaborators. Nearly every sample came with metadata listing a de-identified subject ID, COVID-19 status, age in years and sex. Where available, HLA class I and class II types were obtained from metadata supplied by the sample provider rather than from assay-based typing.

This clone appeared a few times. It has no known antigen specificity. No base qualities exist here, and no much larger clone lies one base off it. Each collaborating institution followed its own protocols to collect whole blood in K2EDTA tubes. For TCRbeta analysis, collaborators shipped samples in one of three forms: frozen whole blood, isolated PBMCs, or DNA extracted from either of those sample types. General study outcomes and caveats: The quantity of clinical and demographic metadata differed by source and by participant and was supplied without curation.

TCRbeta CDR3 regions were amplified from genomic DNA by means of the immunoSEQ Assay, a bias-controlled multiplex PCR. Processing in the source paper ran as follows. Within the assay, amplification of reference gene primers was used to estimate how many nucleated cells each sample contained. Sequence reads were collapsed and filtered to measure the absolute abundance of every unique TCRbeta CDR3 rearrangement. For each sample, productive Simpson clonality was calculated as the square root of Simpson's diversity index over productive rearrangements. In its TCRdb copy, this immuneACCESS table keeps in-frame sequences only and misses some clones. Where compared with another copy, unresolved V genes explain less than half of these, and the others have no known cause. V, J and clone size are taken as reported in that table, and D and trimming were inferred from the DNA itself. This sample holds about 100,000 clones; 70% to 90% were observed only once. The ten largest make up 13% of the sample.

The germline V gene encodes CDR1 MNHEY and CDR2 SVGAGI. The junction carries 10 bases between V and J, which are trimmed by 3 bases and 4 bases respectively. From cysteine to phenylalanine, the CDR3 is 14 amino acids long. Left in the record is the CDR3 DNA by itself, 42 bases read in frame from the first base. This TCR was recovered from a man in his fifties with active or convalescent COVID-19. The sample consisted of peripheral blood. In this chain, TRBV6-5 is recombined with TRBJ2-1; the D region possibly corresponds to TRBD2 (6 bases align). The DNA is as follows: TGTGCCAGCAGTTATAGCGGCCCATACAATGAGCAGTTCTTC. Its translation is CASSYSGPYNEQFF.